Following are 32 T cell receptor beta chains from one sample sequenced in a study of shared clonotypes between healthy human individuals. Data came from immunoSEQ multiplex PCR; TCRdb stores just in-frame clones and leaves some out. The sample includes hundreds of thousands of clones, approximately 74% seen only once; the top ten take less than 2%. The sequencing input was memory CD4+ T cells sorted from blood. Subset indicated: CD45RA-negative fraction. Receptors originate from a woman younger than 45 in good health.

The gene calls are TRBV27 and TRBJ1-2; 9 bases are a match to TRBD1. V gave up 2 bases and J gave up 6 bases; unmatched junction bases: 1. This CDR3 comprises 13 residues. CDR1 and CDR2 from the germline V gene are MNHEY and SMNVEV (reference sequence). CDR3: CASSLGTGHGYTF. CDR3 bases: TGTGCCAGCAGTTTAGGGACAGGGCATGGCTACACCTTC.

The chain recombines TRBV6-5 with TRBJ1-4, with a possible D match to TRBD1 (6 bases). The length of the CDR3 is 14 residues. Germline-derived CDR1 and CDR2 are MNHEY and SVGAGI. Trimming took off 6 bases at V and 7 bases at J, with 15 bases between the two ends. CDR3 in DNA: TGTGCCAGCAGCCTCAGGGGTAGAGGTGAAAAACTGTTTTTT. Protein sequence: CASSLRGRGEKLFF.

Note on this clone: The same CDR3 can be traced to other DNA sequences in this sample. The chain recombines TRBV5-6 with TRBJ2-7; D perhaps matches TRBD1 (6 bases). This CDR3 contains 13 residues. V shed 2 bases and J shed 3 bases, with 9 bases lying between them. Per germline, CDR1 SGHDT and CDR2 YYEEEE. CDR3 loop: CASSLGQSYEQYF. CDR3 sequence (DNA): TGTGCCAGCAGCTTAGGACAGAGCTACGAGCAGTACTTC.

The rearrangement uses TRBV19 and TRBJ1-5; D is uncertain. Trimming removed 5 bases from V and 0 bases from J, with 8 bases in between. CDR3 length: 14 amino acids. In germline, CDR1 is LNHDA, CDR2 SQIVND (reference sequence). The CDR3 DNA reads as TGTGCCAGTAGTTGGCAAGATAGCAATCAGCCCCAGCATTTT. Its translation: CASSWQDSNQPQHF.

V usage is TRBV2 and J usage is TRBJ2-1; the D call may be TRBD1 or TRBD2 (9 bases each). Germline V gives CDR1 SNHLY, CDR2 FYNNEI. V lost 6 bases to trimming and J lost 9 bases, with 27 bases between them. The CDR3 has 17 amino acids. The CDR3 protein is CASRTSGPGQGGGEQFF. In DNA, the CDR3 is TGTGCCAGCAGGACTAGCGGACCGGGACAGGGAGGTGGTGAGCAGTTCTTC.

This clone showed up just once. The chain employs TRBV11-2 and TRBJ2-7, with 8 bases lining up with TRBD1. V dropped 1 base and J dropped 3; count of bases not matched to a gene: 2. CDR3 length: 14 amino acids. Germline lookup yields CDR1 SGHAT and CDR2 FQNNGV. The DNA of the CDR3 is TGTGCCAGCAGCTTAGCCAGGGGGCTCTACGAGCAGTACTTC. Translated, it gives CASSLARGLYEQYF.

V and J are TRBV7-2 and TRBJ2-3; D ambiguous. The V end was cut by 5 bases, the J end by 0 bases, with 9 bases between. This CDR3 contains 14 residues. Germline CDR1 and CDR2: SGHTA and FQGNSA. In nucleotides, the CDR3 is TGTGCCAGCAGCCCAAGCCGGAGCACAGATACGCAGTATTTT. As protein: CASSPSRSTDTQYF. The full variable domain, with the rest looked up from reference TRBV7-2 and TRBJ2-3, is GAGVSQSPSNKVTEKGKDVELRCDPISGHTALYWYRQSLGQGLEFLIYFQGNSAPDKSGLPSDRFSAERTGGSVSTLTIQRTQQEDSAVYLCASSPSRSTDTQYFGPGTRLTVL.

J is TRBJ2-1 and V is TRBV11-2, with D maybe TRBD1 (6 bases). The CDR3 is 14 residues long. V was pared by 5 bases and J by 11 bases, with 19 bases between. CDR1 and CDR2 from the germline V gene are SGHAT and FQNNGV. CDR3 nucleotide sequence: TGTGCCAGCAGCCTCCCCCTGGGGGCGAGGAAGCAGTTCTTC. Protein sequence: CASSLPLGARKQFF.

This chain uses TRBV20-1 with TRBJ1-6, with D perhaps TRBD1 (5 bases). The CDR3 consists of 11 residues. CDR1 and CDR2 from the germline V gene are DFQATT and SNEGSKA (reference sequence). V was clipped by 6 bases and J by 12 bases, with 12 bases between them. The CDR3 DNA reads TGCAGTGCGGGGGGAAGGGGACCCCTCCACTTT. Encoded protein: CSAGGRGPLHF.

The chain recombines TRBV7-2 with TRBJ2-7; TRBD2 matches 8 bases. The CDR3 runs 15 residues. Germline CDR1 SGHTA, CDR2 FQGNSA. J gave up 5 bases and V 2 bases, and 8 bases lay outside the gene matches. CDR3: CASSLRGLVSNEQYF. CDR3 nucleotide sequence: TGTGCCAGCAGCTTACGGGGACTAGTTTCCAACGAGCAGTACTTC.

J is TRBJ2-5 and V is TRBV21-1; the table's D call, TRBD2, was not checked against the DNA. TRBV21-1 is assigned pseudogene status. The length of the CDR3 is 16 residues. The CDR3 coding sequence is TGTGCCAGATGCAGCCTATTGGGACGGGGGTCAGAGACCCAGTACTTC. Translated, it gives CARCSLLGRGSETQYF.

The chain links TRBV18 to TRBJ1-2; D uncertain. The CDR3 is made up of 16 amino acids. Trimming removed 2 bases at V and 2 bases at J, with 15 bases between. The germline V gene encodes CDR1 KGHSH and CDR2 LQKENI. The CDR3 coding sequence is TGTGCCAGCTCACCATCCATCGGGGATGGAAACTATGGCTACACCTTC. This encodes CASSPSIGDGNYGYTF.

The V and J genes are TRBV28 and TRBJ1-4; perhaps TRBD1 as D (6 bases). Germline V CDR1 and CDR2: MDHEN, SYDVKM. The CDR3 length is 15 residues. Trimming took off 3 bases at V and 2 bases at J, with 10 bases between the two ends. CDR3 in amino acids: CASSFQGLTNEKLFF. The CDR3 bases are TGTGCCAGCAGTTTCCAGGGGTTGACTAATGAAAAACTGTTTTTT.

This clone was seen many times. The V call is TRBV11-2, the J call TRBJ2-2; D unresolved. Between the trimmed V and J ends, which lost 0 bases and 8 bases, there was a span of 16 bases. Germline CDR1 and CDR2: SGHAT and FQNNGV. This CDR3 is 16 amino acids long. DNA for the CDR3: TGTGCCAGCAGCTTAGAGTCCCACCGGCTAGGGGGGGAGCTGTTTTTT. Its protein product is CASSLESHRLGGELFF.

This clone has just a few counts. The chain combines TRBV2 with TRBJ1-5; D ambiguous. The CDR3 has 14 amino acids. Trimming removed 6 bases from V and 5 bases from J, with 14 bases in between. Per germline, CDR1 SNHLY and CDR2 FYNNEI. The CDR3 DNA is TGTGCCAGCAGCCCGGCCCTACGGGATCAGCCCCAGCATTTT. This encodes CASSPALRDQPQHF.

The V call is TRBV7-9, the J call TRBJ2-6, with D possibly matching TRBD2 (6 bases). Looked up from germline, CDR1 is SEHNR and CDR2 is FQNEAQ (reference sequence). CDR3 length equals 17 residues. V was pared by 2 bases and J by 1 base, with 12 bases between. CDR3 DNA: TGTGCCAGCAGCTTATTTTCTGCGGGGTCTGGGGCCAACGTCCTGACTTTC. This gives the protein CASSLFSAGSGANVLTF.

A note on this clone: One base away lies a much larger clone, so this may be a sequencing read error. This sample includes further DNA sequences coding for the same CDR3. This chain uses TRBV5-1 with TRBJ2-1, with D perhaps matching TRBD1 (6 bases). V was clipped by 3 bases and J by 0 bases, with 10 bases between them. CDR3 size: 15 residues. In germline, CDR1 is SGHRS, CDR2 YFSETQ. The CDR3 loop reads CASSSDSTSYNEQFF. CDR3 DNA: TGCGCCAGCAGCTCGGACAGCACCTCCTACAATGAGCAGTTCTTC.

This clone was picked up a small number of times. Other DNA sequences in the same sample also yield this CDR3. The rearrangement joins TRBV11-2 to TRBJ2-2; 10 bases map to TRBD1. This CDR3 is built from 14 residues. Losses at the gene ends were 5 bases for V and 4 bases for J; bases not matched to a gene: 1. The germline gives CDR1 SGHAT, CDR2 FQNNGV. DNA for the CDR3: TGTGCCAGCAGCCGACAGGGGGCCACCGGGGAGCTGTTTTTT. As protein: CASSRQGATGELFF. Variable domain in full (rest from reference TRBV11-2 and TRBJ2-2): EAGVAQSPRYKIIEKRQSVAFWCNPISGHATLYWYQQILGQGPKLLIQFQNNGVVDDSQLPKDRFSAERLKGVDSTLKIQPAKLEDSAVYLCASSRQGATGELFFGEGSRLTVL.

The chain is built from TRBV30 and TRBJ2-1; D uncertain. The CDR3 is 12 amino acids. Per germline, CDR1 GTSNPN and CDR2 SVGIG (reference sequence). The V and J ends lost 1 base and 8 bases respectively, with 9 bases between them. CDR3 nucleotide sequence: TGTGCCTGGAGTGAAACCAAAGATGAGCAGTTCTTC. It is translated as CAWSETKDEQFF.

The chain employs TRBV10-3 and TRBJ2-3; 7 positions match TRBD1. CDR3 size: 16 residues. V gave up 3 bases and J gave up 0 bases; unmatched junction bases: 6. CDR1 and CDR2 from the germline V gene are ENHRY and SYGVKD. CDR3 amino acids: CAISDSTGQSTDTQYF. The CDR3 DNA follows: TGTGCCATCAGTGATAGCACGGGACAGAGCACAGATACGCAGTATTTT.

The CDR3 here is CASSLWTGGSYNEQFF. In DNA, the CDR3 is TGTGCCAGCAGTTTATGGACAGGGGGGTCATACAATGAGCAGTTCTTC. This chain uses TRBV28 with TRBJ2-1; 9 nucleotides align to TRBD1. V lost 0 bases and J lost 4; bases outside the gene matches: 4. The CDR3 extends over 16 amino acids. Looked up from germline, CDR1 is MDHEN and CDR2 is SYDVKM. The full variable domain, completed using reference TRBV28 and TRBJ2-1, is DVKVTQSSRYLVKRTGEKVFLECVQDMDHENMFWYRQDPGLGLRLIYFSYDVKMKEKGDIPEGYSVSREKKERFSLILESASTNQTSMYLCASSLWTGGSYNEQFFGPGTRLTVL.

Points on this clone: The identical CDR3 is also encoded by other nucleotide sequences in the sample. The CDR3 spells CASSLASSYNEQFF. CDR3 sequence (DNA): TGTGCCAGCAGCCTCGCTAGCTCCTACAATGAGCAGTTCTTC. V and J are TRBV11-3 and TRBJ2-1; the D is unclear. Germline V lookup: CDR1 SGHNT, CDR2 YENEEA. With 5 bases removed from V and 0 bases from J, the gap between germline ends came to 8 bases. This CDR3 spans 14 amino acids.

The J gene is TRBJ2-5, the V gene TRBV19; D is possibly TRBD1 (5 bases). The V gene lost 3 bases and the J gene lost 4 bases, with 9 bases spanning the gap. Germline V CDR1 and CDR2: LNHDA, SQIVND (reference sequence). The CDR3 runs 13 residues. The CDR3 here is CASSIWGPETQYF. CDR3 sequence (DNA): TGTGCCAGTAGTATTTGGGGCCCAGAGACCCAGTACTTC. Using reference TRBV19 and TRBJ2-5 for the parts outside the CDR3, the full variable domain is DGGITQSPKYLFRKEGQNVTLSCEQNLNHDAMYWYRQDPGQGLRLIYYSQIVNDFQKGDIAEGYSVSREKKESFPLTVTSAQKNPTAFYLCASSIWGPETQYFGPGTRLLVL.

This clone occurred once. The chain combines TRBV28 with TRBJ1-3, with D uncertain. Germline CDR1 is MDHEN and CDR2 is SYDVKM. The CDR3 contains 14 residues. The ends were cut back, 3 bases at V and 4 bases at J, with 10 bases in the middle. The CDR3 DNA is TGTGCCAGCAGTTTTGCCAGTACGGGAAACACCATATATTTT. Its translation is CASSFASTGNTIYF.

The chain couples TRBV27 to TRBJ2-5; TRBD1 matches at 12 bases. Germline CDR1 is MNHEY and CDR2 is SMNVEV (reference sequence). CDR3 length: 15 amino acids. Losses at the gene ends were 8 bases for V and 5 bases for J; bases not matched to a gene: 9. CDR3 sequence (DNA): TGTGCCAGCTCCCCGGGACAGGGGGCAGGCGAGACCCAGTACTTC. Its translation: CASSPGQGAGETQYF.

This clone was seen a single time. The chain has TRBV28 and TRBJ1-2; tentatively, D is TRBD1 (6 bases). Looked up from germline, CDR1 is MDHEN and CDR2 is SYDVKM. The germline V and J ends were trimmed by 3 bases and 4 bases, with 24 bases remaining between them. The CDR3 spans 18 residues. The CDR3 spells CASSFLLKKGGPAYGYTF. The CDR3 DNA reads TGTGCCAGCAGTTTTCTATTAAAAAAGGGGGGCCCAGCCTATGGCTACACCTTC.

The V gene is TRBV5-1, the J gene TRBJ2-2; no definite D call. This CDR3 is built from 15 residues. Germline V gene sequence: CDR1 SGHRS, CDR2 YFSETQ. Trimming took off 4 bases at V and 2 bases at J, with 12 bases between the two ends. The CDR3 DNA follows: TGCGCCAGCAGCCGCACAGAATTAAACACCGGGGAGCTGTTTTTT. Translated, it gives CASSRTELNTGELFF.

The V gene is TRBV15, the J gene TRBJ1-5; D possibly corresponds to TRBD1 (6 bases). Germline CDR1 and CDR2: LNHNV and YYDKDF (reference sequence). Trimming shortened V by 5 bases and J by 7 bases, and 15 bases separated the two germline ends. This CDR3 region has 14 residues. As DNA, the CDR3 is TGTGCCACCAGCTGGAACAGGGTAGGACAGCCCCAGCATTTT. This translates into CATSWNRVGQPQHF.

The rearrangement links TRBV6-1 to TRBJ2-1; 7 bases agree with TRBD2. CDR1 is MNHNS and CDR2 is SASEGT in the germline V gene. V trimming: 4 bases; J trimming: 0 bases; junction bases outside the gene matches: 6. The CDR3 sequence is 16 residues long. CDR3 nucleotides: TGTGCCAGCAGTGGGAATGGGAGGGGCTCCTACAATGAGCAGTTCTTC. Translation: CASSGNGRGSYNEQFF.

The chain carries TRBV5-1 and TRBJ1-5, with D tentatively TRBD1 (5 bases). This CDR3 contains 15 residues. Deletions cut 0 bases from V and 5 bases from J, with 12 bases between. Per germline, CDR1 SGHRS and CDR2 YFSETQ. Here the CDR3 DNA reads TGCGCCAGCAGCTTGGGAGGCATGGGGGATCAGCCCCAGCATTTT. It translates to CASSLGGMGDQPQHF.

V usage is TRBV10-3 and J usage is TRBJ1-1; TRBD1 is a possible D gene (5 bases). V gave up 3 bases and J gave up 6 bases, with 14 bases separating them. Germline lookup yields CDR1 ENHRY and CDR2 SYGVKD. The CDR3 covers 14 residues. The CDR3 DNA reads TGTGCCATCAGTGATTCGGGACCGCTGCCTGAAGCTTTCTTT. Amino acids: CAISDSGPLPEAFF.

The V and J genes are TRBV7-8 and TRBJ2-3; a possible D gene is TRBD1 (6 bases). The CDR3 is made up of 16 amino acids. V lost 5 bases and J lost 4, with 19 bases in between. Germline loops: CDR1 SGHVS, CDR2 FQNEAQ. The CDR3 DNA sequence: TGTGCCAGCAGCCCCTCGGAGAGACAGGTTCCAGATACGCAGTATTTT. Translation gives CASSPSERQVPDTQYF.